These 18 T cell receptor beta chains share one sample of origin, sequenced in a study of cytomegalovirus exposure and HLA in healthy donors. It was with 60 Vbeta and 13 Jbeta primers that the PCR ran. Profiled with immunoSEQ multiplex PCR; TCRdb holds only in-frame clones, not every one. This sample carries around 220,000 clones, more than 60% of them seen once, and the ten largest clones take less than 2%. Sequencing was done on a sample of PBMCs. All receptors come from a woman younger than 45 in good health and CMV-seronegative.

On this clone itself: An end of the junction differs from the germline gene, which may be a read error. The chain employs TRBV4-2 and TRBJ2-3; 12 bases line up with TRBD2. This CDR3 comprises 19 residues. In germline, CDR1 is LGHNA, CDR2 YNFKEQ. CDR3 sequence reads: CASIQLILTSGSKTDTQYF. CDR3 sequence (DNA): TGTGCCAGCATCCAACTTATCCTGACTAGCGGGAGTAAGACAGATACGCAGTATTTT.

This rearrangement joins TRBV9 to TRBJ2-1; possibly TRBD1 for D (6 bases). Trimming stripped 4 bases from V and 8 bases from J, with 19 bases between. Germline values: CDR1 SGDLS, CDR2 YYNGEE. There are 15 residues in the CDR3. The CDR3 region has the DNA TGTGCCAGCAGCCCAGGGGCGGGCGCTGTAGATGAGCAGTTCTTC. It is translated as CASSPGAGAVDEQFF.

V is TRBV4-1 and J is TRBJ1-4; D is unresolved. The V end was cut by 4 bases, the J end by 3 bases, with 21 bases between. The CDR3 runs to 18 residues. The germline V gene encodes CDR1 MGHRA and CDR2 YSYEKL. Here the CDR3 reads CASSRNPRVGAANEKLFF. The CDR3, as DNA: TGCGCCAGCAGCCGCAATCCTCGGGTCGGTGCGGCTAATGAAAAACTGTTTTTT.

This chain uses TRBV30 with TRBJ2-5; D perhaps matches TRBD2 (6 bases). This CDR3 comprises 15 residues. Germline loops: CDR1 GTSNPN, CDR2 SVGIG (reference sequence). V gave up 3 bases and J gave up 2 bases, with 16 bases separating them. CDR3 nucleotide sequence: TGTGCCTGGAGATCGGACTACTTGATGCAAGAGACCCAGTACTTC. It specifies CAWRSDYLMQETQYF.

The chain recombines TRBV6-1 with TRBJ1-1, with no clear D. Between the trimmed V and J ends, which lost 5 bases and 5 bases, there was a span of 15 bases. The CDR3 is made up of 14 amino acids. Germline V lookup: CDR1 MNHNS, CDR2 SASEGT. The CDR3 nucleotides read TGTGCCAGCAGTTCCGTAGGTGTCGGGACTGAAGCTTTCTTT. Its translation is CASSSVGVGTEAFF.

CDR3 in amino acids: CASNTRDGYTF. CDR3 nucleotide sequence: TGTGCCAGCAACACCAGGGATGGCTACACCTTC. V is TRBV6-5 and J is TRBJ1-2; weak D call: TRBD1 (5 bases). V lost 7 bases, J lost 6 bases, and 9 bases lay in between. The CDR3 sequence is 11 residues long. CDR1 and CDR2 (germline): MNHEY, SVGAGI.

A few counts support this clone. Mismatch with germline at one junction end may stem from a read error. The same CDR3 is also encoded by other DNA sequences in this sample. This rearrangement joins TRBV25-1 to TRBJ1-6, with 11 nucleotides matching TRBD1. Germline V gives CDR1 MGHDK, CDR2 SYGVNS. The CDR3 loop spans 14 amino acids. CDR3 in DNA: TGTGCCAGCAAGGGGACAGGGGGTAATTCCCCCCTCCACTTT. Protein product: CASKGTGGNSPLHF.

The rearrangement joins TRBV6-1 to TRBJ1-3; no firm D call. Trimming removed 3 bases at V and 0 bases at J, with 6 bases between. This CDR3 is 14 amino acids long. Germline CDR1 reads MNHNS; CDR2 reads SASEGT. CDR3 coding DNA: TGTGCCAGCAGTGACGGGTACTCTGGAAACACCATATATTTT. It codes for CASSDGYSGNTIYF.

V and J are TRBV25-1 and TRBJ1-5, with 8 bases that match TRBD1. This CDR3 has 14 amino acids. The J segment lost 8 bases and the V segment lost 5 bases, leaving 8 bases of the junction unmatched. Germline loops: CDR1 MGHDK, CDR2 SYGVNS. CDR3 DNA: TGTGCCAGCAGTAATCCGGGACAGGAAAAGCCCCAGCATTTT. This sequence encodes CASSNPGQEKPQHF.

This clone has a handful of counts. The chain uses TRBV11-2 and TRBJ2-5; 7 positions match TRBD1. Per the germline V gene, CDR1 is SGHAT and CDR2 is FQNNGV. The CDR3 sequence is 14 residues long. J gave up 5 bases and V 3 bases, and 6 bases lay outside the gene matches. CDR3 protein: CASSLGRGSETQYF. In DNA form, the CDR3 reads TGTGCCAGCAGCTTGGGCAGGGGGAGTGAGACCCAGTACTTC.

The chain joins TRBV7-8 to TRBJ2-5; D remains unclear. Germline V lookup: CDR1 SGHVS, CDR2 FQNEAQ. The V end lost 3 bases, the J end lost 5 bases, and 10 bases lay between the germline ends. There are 13 residues in the CDR3. The CDR3 nucleotides are TGTGCCAGCAGCTTCTTCCGAGAGGAGACCCAGTACTTC. This translates into CASSFFREETQYF.

This chain uses TRBV9 with TRBJ2-1, with 7 bases matching TRBD1. Germline CDR1 is SGDLS and CDR2 is YYNGEE. Trimming cost V 0 bases and J 8 bases; bases outside gene matches: 8. There are 15 residues in the CDR3. For the CDR3, the DNA is TGTGCCAGCAGCGTAGAAGGCAGGGGGTGGGATGAGCAGTTCTTC. This encodes CASSVEGRGWDEQFF.

This clone was recorded only once. This chain links TRBV4-1 with TRBJ2-5; tentative D call: TRBD2 (6 bases). The J call may be faulty, since TRBJ2-7 better matches the DNA end. Germline V gives CDR1 MGHRA, CDR2 YSYEKL. The CDR3 extends over 15 amino acids. The CDR3 DNA is TGCGCCAGCAGCCCCCGAGGAGGGAGTAGGTCCGAGCAGTACTTC. The encoded protein is CASSPRGGSRSEQYF.

This clone was recorded once. The chain combines TRBV2 with TRBJ2-3; tentatively, D is TRBD2 (6 bases). This CDR3 has 17 amino acids. CDR1 is SNHLY, CDR2 FYNNEI, per germline. V was clipped by 7 bases and J by 0 bases, with 20 bases between them. Written as DNA, the CDR3 is TGTGCCAGCACTCGACGTGAATTTAGCGGAAGCACAGATACGCAGTATTTT. Translation gives CASTRREFSGSTDTQYF.

The gene calls are TRBV7-9 and TRBJ1-1; 11 bases map to TRBD1. V lost 8 bases and J lost 8; bases outside the gene matches: 10. The CDR3 is made up of 14 amino acids. Germline V gene data show CDR1 as SEHNR and CDR2 as FQNEAQ (reference sequence). The CDR3 reads CASRSGQGALEAFF. CDR3 DNA: TGTGCCAGCCGCTCCGGACAGGGGGCGTTGGAAGCTTTCTTT. Variable domain in full (rest from reference TRBV7-9 and TRBJ1-1): DTGVSQNPRHKITKRGQNVTFRCDPISEHNRLYWYRQTLGQGPEFLTYFQNEAQLEKSRLLSDRFSAERPKGSFSTLEIQRTEQGDSAMYLCASRSGQGALEAFFGQGTRLTVV.

The chain recombines TRBV5-4 with TRBJ1-6, with D perhaps matching TRBD1 (6 bases). CDR1 is SGHNT, CDR2 YYREEE, per germline (reference sequence). CDR3 length equals 15 residues. Trimming took 4 bases from V and 7 from J, leaving 15 bases between them. CDR3 residues: CASSPKGQPNSPLHF. The CDR3 DNA is TGTGCCAGCAGCCCCAAGGGACAACCCAATTCACCCCTCCACTTT. The full variable domain, its missing parts supplied by reference TRBV5-4 and TRBJ1-6, is ETGVTQSPTHLIKTRGQQVTLRCSSQSGHNTVSWYQQALGQGPQFIFQYYREEENGRGNFPPRFSGLQFPNYSSELNVNALELDDSALYLCASSPKGQPNSPLHFGNGTRLTVT.

This sequence joins TRBV18 and TRBJ2-5; D call uncertain. This CDR3 comprises 14 residues. In germline, CDR1 is KGHSH, CDR2 LQKENI. Trimming took off 4 bases at V and 2 bases at J, with 11 bases between the two ends. The CDR3 is CASSLTVQQETQYF. CDR3 nucleotides: TGTGCCAGCTCACTTACGGTCCAACAAGAGACCCAGTACTTC.

The V gene is TRBV27, the J gene TRBJ1-5; unclear D gene. V lost 7 bases to trimming and J lost 2 bases, with 6 bases between them. CDR3 length: 12 amino acids. Germline V gene data show CDR1 as MNHEY and CDR2 as SMNVEV (reference sequence). CDR3 protein: CASKEGNQPQHF. The CDR3 DNA reads as TGTGCCAGCAAGGAGGGCAATCAGCCCCAGCATTTT.